Shown below are 16 T cell receptor beta chains from a single sample sequenced in a study of response to subunit inactivated influenza vaccine. TCRdb redid the calling of the RT-PCR reads with MiXCR, one entry per CDR3 protein. This table holds about 190,000 distinct CDR3 sequences, about an eighth found once. The sequenced sample was CD8+ T cells sorted from PBMCs, obtained less than 6 days after vaccination. The receptors were sampled from a man over 45 who received an inactivated influenza vaccine.

By share, this clonotype counts as medium-sized. The J gene is TRBJ1-1, the V gene TRBV5-1; D gene ambiguous. This CDR3 has 14 amino acids. V lost 3 bases and J 6 bases, leaving 15 bases between the germline ends. CDR1 SGHRS and CDR2 YFSETQ come from the germline V gene. The DNA of the CDR3 is TGCGCCAGCAGCTCTGCGACCGGTAGCGCTGAAGCTTTCTTT. Translated, it gives CASSSATGSAEAFF.

This clonotype has more than one count but fewer than ten. CDR3: CASSYSVASGETQYF. The CDR3 DNA reads as TGTGCCAGCAGTTACTCTGTGGCTAGCGGAGAGACCCAGTACTTC. This chain links TRBV6-5 with TRBJ2-5; TRBD2 matches 7 bases. After removal of 0 bases from V and 4 bases from J, the junction contained 5 bases not matched to a gene. The germline gives CDR1 MNHEY, CDR2 SVGAGI. The CDR3 contains 15 residues.

This clonotype was detected ten times or more. The rearrangement uses TRBV11-2 and TRBJ2-3; D gene ambiguous. CDR3 length: 16 amino acids. The V and J ends lost 1 base and 2 bases respectively, with 13 bases between them. Per the germline V gene, CDR1 is SGHAT and CDR2 is FQNNGV. CDR3 DNA: TGTGCCAGCAGCTTAGCTTGGGCCGGGTCCACAGATACGCAGTATTTT. This codes for CASSLAWAGSTDTQYF.

Many counts were recorded for this clonotype. The chain is built from TRBV12-3 or TRBV12-4 and TRBJ2-3; D is ambiguous. The V gene lost 7 bases and the J gene lost 6 bases, with 8 bases spanning the gap. The CDR3 has 11 residues. CDR3 sequence (DNA): TGTGCCAGCACCCTGGGGGATACGCAGTATTTT. Its protein is CASTLGDTQYF.

As regards this clonotype: This may be a read error: a much more frequent sequence differs by one nucleotide. V gene TRBV3-1 combines with J gene TRBJ2-3; TRBD2 matches at 9 bases. The CDR3 runs to 17 residues. Unmatched junction bases numbered 15, after V lost 8 bases and J lost 3 bases. In germline, CDR1 is LGHDT, CDR2 YNNKEL (reference sequence). The CDR3 spells CASCFDPVAGGTDTQYF. The CDR3 DNA reads TGTGCCAGCTGTTTCGACCCGGTGGCGGGGGGGACAGATACGCAGTATTTT.

This clonotype showed up just a few times. The rearrangement links TRBV12-3 or TRBV12-4 to TRBJ2-7, with TRBD2 identical over 7 bases. Trimming took 5 bases from V and 2 from J; bases not matched to a gene: 6. The length of the CDR3 is 14 residues. Here the CDR3 DNA reads TGTGCCAGCAGTAGATCTAGCGGAACCTACGAGCAGTACTTC. This codes for CASSRSSGTYEQYF.

This clonotype has just a few counts. CDR3 sequence: CASSDLSGEHNPAKYEQYF. The CDR3 DNA follows: TGTGCCAGCAGCGACCTCAGCGGAGAACACAACCCTGCCAAATACGAGCAGTACTTC. The chain joins TRBV11-1 to TRBJ2-7; D is possibly TRBD2 (5 bases). The V end lost 5 bases, the J end lost 4 bases, and 30 bases lay between the germline ends. Per germline, CDR1 SGHAT and CDR2 FQDESV (reference sequence). CDR3 length equals 19 residues. Supplemented by reference TRBV11-1 and TRBJ2-7, the full variable domain reads EAEVAQSPRYKITEKSQAVAFWCDPISGHATLYWYRQILGQGPELLVQFQDESVVDDSQLPKDRFSAERLKGVDSTLKIQPAELGDSAMYLCASSDLSGEHNPAKYEQYFGPGTRLTVT.

This rearrangement joins TRBV25-1 to TRBJ2-1; TRBD2 might be the D (7 bases). This CDR3 has 16 amino acids. CDR1 and CDR2 from the germline V gene are MGHDK and SYGVNS. The V gene lost 3 bases and the J gene lost 4 bases, with 16 bases spanning the gap. The CDR3 here is CASSDLGGGEYNEQFF. CDR3 in DNA: TGTGCCAGCAGTGATTTAGGAGGGGGGGAATACAATGAGCAGTTCTTC. The complete variable domain, with remaining parts taken from reference TRBV25-1 and TRBJ2-1, reads EADIYQTPRYLVIGTGKKITLECSQTMGHDKMYWYQQDPGMELHLIHYSYGVNSTEKGDLSSESTVSRIRTEHFPLTLESARPSHTSQYLCASSDLGGGEYNEQFFGPGTRLTVL.

This clonotype has only a few counts. The chain uses TRBV4-1 and TRBJ1-2; unclear D gene. Germline V gene lookup returns CDR1 MGHRA and CDR2 YSYEKL. This CDR3 spans 14 amino acids. V was trimmed by 1 base and J by 3 bases, leaving 9 bases between them. The CDR3 bases are TGCGCCAGCAGCCAAGTGAGGGATGACTATGGCTACACCTTC. Translated: CASSQVRDDYGYTF.

The chain has TRBV6-2 or TRBV6-3 and TRBJ2-1; 7 bases align to TRBD1. V was clipped by 2 bases and J by 9 bases; unmatched bases: 10. The germline V gene has CDR1 MNHEY and CDR2 SVGEGT. The CDR3 spans 15 residues. The CDR3 DNA reads as TGTGCCAGCAGTTACCTGGCAGGGGGTCATTTTGAGCAGTTCTTC. Amino acid sequence: CASSYLAGGHFEQFF.

The chain couples TRBV12-3 or TRBV12-4 to TRBJ1-1, with D maybe TRBD1 (6 bases). The CDR3 has 15 amino acids. Trimming stripped 8 bases from V and 0 bases from J, with 16 bases between. The CDR3 region has the DNA TGTGCCAGCCGGGACTGGGGGGGGCTGAACACTGAAGCTTTCTTT. It specifies CASRDWGGLNTEAFF.

Only a few counts were recorded for this clonotype. The chain employs TRBV28 and TRBJ2-2, with D unclear. Deletions cut 6 bases from V and 7 bases from J, with 9 bases between. Germline V gives CDR1 MDHEN, CDR2 SYDVKM. The CDR3 covers 12 residues. The CDR3 region is CASSLDLGELFF. CDR3 DNA sequence: TGTGCCAGCAGCCTGGACCTCGGGGAGCTGTTTTTT.

This clonotype was counted only a few times. The chain joins TRBV20-1 to TRBJ1-2; 11 nucleotides align to TRBD1. In germline, CDR1 is DFQATT, CDR2 SNEGSKA (reference sequence). The CDR3 loop spans 18 amino acids. Trimming at V came to 1 base and at J to 3 bases, leaving 13 bases not matched to a gene. In DNA, the CDR3 is TGCAGTGCTAGAGTTTTGCAGGTTTGGACAGGGGGCGACTATGGCTACACCTTC. Translated, it gives CSARVLQVWTGGDYGYTF.

This clonotype occurred a few times. The chain recombines TRBV27 with TRBJ2-7; no firm D call. V was trimmed by 5 bases and J by 1 base, leaving 15 bases between them. Germline CDR1 is MNHEY and CDR2 is SMNVEV (reference sequence). The CDR3 sequence is 15 residues long. The CDR3 reads CASSPHFGVSYEQYF. The CDR3 bases are TGTGCCAGCAGTCCCCACTTTGGGGTTTCCTACGAGCAGTACTTC.

V and J are TRBV6-2 or TRBV6-3 and TRBJ2-7; 11 nucleotides align to TRBD1. Germline loops: CDR1 MNHEY, CDR2 SVGEGT. The CDR3 length is 18 residues. J lost 3 bases, V lost 3 bases, and 13 bases had no gene match. The CDR3 sequence is CASSYHRDRGDGFYEQYF. CDR3 nucleotides: TGTGCCAGCAGTTATCACCGGGACAGGGGGGACGGCTTCTACGAGCAGTACTTC.

This rearrangement joins TRBV21-1 to TRBJ1-1; TRBD1 reflects the table's D call only, with no check against the DNA. TRBV21-1 constitutes a pseudogene. This CDR3 is 20 amino acids long. CDR3 in amino acids: CASSVKSPRQEILMNTEAFF. The CDR3, as DNA: TGTGCCAGCAGCGTGAAGTCCCCCAGACAGGAGATACTCATGAACACTGAAGCTTTCTTT.